Following are 23 T cell receptor beta chains from one sample sequenced in a study of blood T cell repertoires in COVID-19. Clones were sequenced by immunoSEQ multiplex PCR, and TCRdb holds only the in-frame ones, with some missing. In the table there are tens of thousands of clones, approximately 85% of which are singletons. Sample: peripheral blood. The receptors derive from a woman in her 50s with active COVID-19.

The chain employs TRBV1 and TRBJ2-3; the table names TRBD1, a call not compared with the DNA. TRBV1 is a known pseudogene. The CDR3 length is 15 residues. The CDR3 spells CTSSQGTACTDTQYF. The CDR3 DNA is TGCACCAGCAGCCAAGGCACAGCTTGCACAGATACGCAGTATTTT.

The rearrangement joins TRBV28 to TRBJ2-7; weak D call: TRBD1 (6 bases). Deletions cut 5 bases from V and 3 bases from J, with 11 bases between. Germline values: CDR1 MDHEN, CDR2 SYDVKM. The CDR3 totals 13 residues. The CDR3 loop is CASSLTGVYEQYF. DNA for the CDR3: TGTGCCAGCAGTCTGACAGGTGTCTACGAGCAGTACTTC.

The genes are TRBV9 and TRBJ1-2; no clear D. The length of the CDR3 is 15 residues. The germline gives CDR1 SGDLS, CDR2 YYNGEE. Trimming stripped 3 bases from V and 0 bases from J, with 12 bases between. The CDR3 sequence: CASSESGLANYGYTF. DNA for the CDR3: TGTGCCAGCAGCGAATCAGGTTTGGCTAACTATGGCTACACCTTC.

V gene TRBV19 combines with J gene TRBJ2-2; the match to TRBD1 covers 11 bases. Trimming at V came to 5 bases and at J to 4 bases, leaving 12 bases not matched to a gene. Looked up from germline, CDR1 is LNHDA and CDR2 is SQIVND (reference sequence). The CDR3 covers 18 residues. The CDR3 sequence is CASSPWTGGARGTGELFF. The CDR3 bases are TGTGCCAGTAGTCCCTGGACAGGGGGCGCTCGGGGCACCGGGGAGCTGTTTTTT.

The rearrangement links TRBV6-5 to TRBJ2-3; possible D gene TRBD1, 6 bases. Trimming took off 4 bases at V and 4 bases at J, with 12 bases between the two ends. The CDR3 totals 14 residues. The germline CDR1 and CDR2 sequences are MNHEY and SVGAGI. The CDR3 bases are TGTGCCAGCAGTTTTACAGGGTTTTCAGATACGCAGTATTTT. Protein sequence: CASSFTGFSDTQYF.

This sequence joins TRBV30 and TRBJ2-7, with D possibly matching TRBD1 (6 bases). Germline V gene lookup returns CDR1 GTSNPN and CDR2 SVGIG (reference sequence). Trimming shortened V by 2 bases and J by 2 bases, and 10 bases separated the two germline ends. The CDR3 loop spans 13 amino acids. In DNA form, the CDR3 reads TGTGCCTGGAGTTCAGGGGAACCCTACGAGCAGTACTTC. Translated: CAWSSGEPYEQYF.

The V and J genes are TRBV19 and TRBJ2-1; 8 positions match TRBD1. This CDR3 is 15 amino acids long. The V and J ends lost 3 bases and 8 bases, in that order; junction bases with no gene match: 9. In germline, CDR1 is LNHDA, CDR2 SQIVND (reference sequence). The CDR3 is CASSIGTGLSYEQFF. As DNA, the CDR3 is TGTGCCAGTAGTATCGGGACAGGTCTTTCGTATGAGCAGTTCTTC. Full variable domain (outside the CDR3, taken from reference TRBV19 and TRBJ2-1): DGGITQSPKYLFRKEGQNVTLSCEQNLNHDAMYWYRQDPGQGLRLIYYSQIVNDFQKGDIAEGYSVSREKKESFPLTVTSAQKNPTAFYLCASSIGTGLSYEQFFGPGTRLTVL.

The V gene is TRBV9, the J gene TRBJ2-7, with TRBD2 matching over 8 bases. Germline V gene lookup returns CDR1 SGDLS and CDR2 YYNGEE. The CDR3 runs 15 residues. With V trimmed by 1 base and J by 3 bases, 6 bases remained unmatched. In nucleotides, the CDR3 is TGTGCCAGCAGCGTACAGCGGGAGTCATTCTACGAGCAGTACTTC. It yields the protein CASSVQRESFYEQYF.

The V call is TRBV29-1, the J call TRBJ2-7; D is uncertain. V lost 1 base to trimming and J lost 4 bases, with 8 bases between them. Germline CDR1 reads SQVTM; CDR2 reads ANQGSEA. The CDR3 consists of 12 residues. CDR3 in DNA: TGCAGCGTTGAAGTCCCCCCGTACGAGCAGTACTTC. Translation gives CSVEVPPYEQYF.

This sequence joins TRBV18 and TRBJ2-7; 10 nucleotides match TRBD1. Germline-derived CDR1 and CDR2 are KGHSH and LQKENI. The ends lost 4 bases at V and 4 bases at J; junction bases unmatched: 7. The CDR3 is made up of 15 amino acids. The CDR3 protein is CASSQSTGGQYEQYF. CDR3 in DNA: TGTGCCAGCTCACAATCGACAGGGGGCCAGTACGAGCAGTACTTC.

The chain links TRBV28 to TRBJ1-1; weak D call: TRBD1 (5 bases). Germline lookup yields CDR1 MDHEN and CDR2 SYDVKM. V gave up 5 bases and J gave up 5 bases, with 12 bases separating them. The CDR3 covers 13 residues. The CDR3 DNA reads as TGTGCCAGCAGTGAACAGGACGGTACTGAAGCTTTCTTT. Encoded protein: CASSEQDGTEAFF.

This chain links TRBV4-2 with TRBJ1-4; D is ambiguous. CDR3 length: 16 amino acids. Trimming removed 4 bases from V and 8 bases from J, with 20 bases in between. Germline values: CDR1 LGHNA, CDR2 YNFKEQ. The CDR3 DNA reads as TGTGCCAGCAGCCTAAACTACATCTTCAGTGGGGAAAAACTGTTTTTT. As protein: CASSLNYIFSGEKLFF.

This rearrangement joins TRBV28 to TRBJ2-7; 10 positions match TRBD2. In germline, CDR1 is MDHEN, CDR2 SYDVKM. Trimming at V came to 4 bases and at J to 4 bases, leaving 10 bases not matched to a gene. The CDR3 is 16 residues long. The CDR3 sequence: CASSSEKPGLAYEQYF. The CDR3 DNA reads TGTGCCAGCAGTTCCGAAAAACCGGGACTAGCGTACGAGCAGTACTTC.

This chain uses TRBV19 with TRBJ1-4; perhaps TRBD1 as D (5 bases). Trimming took off 9 bases at V and 4 bases at J, with 15 bases between the two ends. Germline CDR1 LNHDA, CDR2 SQIVND (reference sequence). The CDR3 is made up of 14 amino acids. The CDR3 loop is CASSHQGSNEKLFF. The CDR3 DNA reads as TGTGCCAGCTCCCATCAGGGAAGTAATGAAAAACTGTTTTTT.

In this sample, this clone turned up a few times. This chain joins TRBV7-8 and TRBJ1-5, with D possibly matching TRBD1 (6 bases). V lost 5 bases and J lost 4, with 15 bases in between. This CDR3 spans 15 amino acids. Germline loops: CDR1 SGHVS, CDR2 FQNEAQ. This CDR3 reads CASSPLRDTNQPQHF. The CDR3 nucleotides read TGTGCCAGCAGCCCGCTTCGGGACACTAATCAGCCCCAGCATTTT.

The chain has TRBV7-9 and TRBJ2-2, with 8 bases that match TRBD1. The trim removed 4 bases at V and 1 base at J, leaving 8 bases unmatched. The CDR3 runs 17 residues. CDR1 is SEHNR and CDR2 is FQNEAQ in the germline V gene (reference sequence). CDR3 region: CASSSWKGTGNTGELFF. CDR3 sequence (DNA): TGTGCCAGCAGCTCCTGGAAAGGGACAGGGAACACCGGGGAGCTGTTTTTT.

V is TRBV6-2 or TRBV6-3 and J is TRBJ2-7, with 8 bases fitting TRBD1. Unmatched junction bases numbered 8, after V lost 0 bases and J lost 1 base. Germline assignment: CDR1 MNHEY and CDR2 SVGEGT. The CDR3 totals 17 residues. The CDR3 bases are TGTGCCAGCAGTTACTCGACCGGGACAGGCGGATCCTACGAGCAGTACTTC. Protein sequence: CASSYSTGTGGSYEQYF.

This clone came up once. CDR3 residues: CASRPRTENTEAFF. CDR3 nucleotide sequence: TGTGCCAGCAGACCGCGGACAGAGAACACTGAAGCTTTCTTT. The chain joins TRBV27 to TRBJ1-1; D is possibly TRBD1 (6 bases). The germline V and J ends were trimmed by 6 bases and 1 base, with 12 bases remaining between them. Germline CDR1 and CDR2: MNHEY and SMNVEV (reference sequence). The CDR3 spans 14 residues.

The rearrangement uses TRBV28 and TRBJ1-4, with unresolved D. The germline V gene encodes CDR1 MDHEN and CDR2 SYDVKM. The CDR3 has 11 residues. Trimming left V 7 bases short and J 7 bases short, with 7 bases between. The CDR3 loop is CASMSFEKLFF. The CDR3 region has the DNA TGTGCCAGCATGAGTTTTGAAAAACTGTTTTTT.

V gene TRBV2 combines with J gene TRBJ2-7; the D gene is possibly TRBD2 (6 bases). Germline assignment: CDR1 SNHLY and CDR2 FYNNEI. Trimming removed 9 bases at V and 2 bases at J, with 17 bases between. The CDR3 spans 14 residues. The CDR3 protein is CASTLAAAAYEQYF. CDR3 nucleotide sequence: TGTGCCAGTACCTTAGCGGCTGCCGCCTACGAGCAGTACTTC.

The chain is built from TRBV3-1 (or the pseudogene TRBV3-2) and TRBJ2-3; the match to TRBD2 covers 11 bases. The CDR3 length is 17 residues. The J segment lost 0 bases and the V segment lost 1 base, leaving 3 bases of the junction unmatched. Germline CDR1 and CDR2: LGHDT and YNNKEL (reference sequence). The DNA for the CDR3 is TGTGCCAGCAGCCAAGCCGGGACTAGCGGCAGCACAGATACGCAGTATTTT. As protein: CASSQAGTSGSTDTQYF.

This chain links TRBV6-5 with TRBJ2-3; a weak D match, TRBD2 (5 bases). Germline CDR1 is MNHEY and CDR2 is SVGAGI. The CDR3 spans 14 residues. V shed 6 bases and J shed 0 bases, with 10 bases lying between them. The CDR3 spells CASSDPGSTDTQYF. CDR3 DNA: TGTGCCAGCAGCGATCCGGGAAGCACAGATACGCAGTATTTT.

The chain employs TRBV28 and TRBJ1-1; no firm D call. The CDR3 extends over 11 amino acids. Trimming left V 6 bases short and J 3 bases short, with 5 bases between. Germline CDR1 is MDHEN and CDR2 is SYDVKM. CDR3 bases: TGTGCCAGCAGCGGGGACACTGAAGCTTTCTTT. Translating it yields CASSGDTEAFF.